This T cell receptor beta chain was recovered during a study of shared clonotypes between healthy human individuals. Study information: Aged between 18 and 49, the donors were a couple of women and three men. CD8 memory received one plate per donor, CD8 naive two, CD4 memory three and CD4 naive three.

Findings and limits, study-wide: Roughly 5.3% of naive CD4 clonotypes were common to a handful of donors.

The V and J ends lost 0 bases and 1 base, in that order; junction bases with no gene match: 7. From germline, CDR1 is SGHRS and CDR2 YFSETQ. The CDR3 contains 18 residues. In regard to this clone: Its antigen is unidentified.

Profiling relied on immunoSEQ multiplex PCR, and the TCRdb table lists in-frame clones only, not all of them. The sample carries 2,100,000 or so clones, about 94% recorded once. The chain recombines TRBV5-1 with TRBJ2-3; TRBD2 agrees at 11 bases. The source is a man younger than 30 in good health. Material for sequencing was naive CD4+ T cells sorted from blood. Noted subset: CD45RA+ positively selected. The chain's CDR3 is CASSLGTSGGRGTDTQYF. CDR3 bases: TGCGCCAGCAGCTTGGGTACTAGCGGGGGCCGGGGCACAGATACGCAGTATTTT.